The 31 T cell receptor beta chains below were found in one sample sequenced in a study of T cells in localized non-small cell lung cancer. Clones were sequenced by immunoSEQ multiplex PCR, and TCRdb holds only the in-frame ones, with some missing. The sample includes 15,000 to 20,000 clones, about 91% of them seen just once. The source was peripheral blood, collected before any cancer treatment. The source is a man aged 35 to 69 with stage I lung adenocarcinoma.

The genes are TRBV19 and TRBJ1-3; TRBD1 might be the D (6 bases). This CDR3 spans 14 amino acids. Germline CDR1 reads LNHDA; CDR2 reads SQIVND (reference sequence). Trimming removed 4 bases at V and 4 bases at J, with 11 bases between. The CDR3 DNA sequence: TGTGCCAGTAGTAACACAGGGCAAGGAAACACCATATATTTT. Translating gives CASSNTGQGNTIYF.

This sequence joins TRBV30 and TRBJ2-6, with TRBD1 identical over 7 bases. The junction had 7 bases not matched to a gene; V was cut back by 2 bases and J by 0 bases. CDR3 length equals 17 residues. In germline, CDR1 is GTSNPN, CDR2 SVGIG (reference sequence). The CDR3, as DNA: TGTGCCTGGAGTTTGACAGGGCCTAACTCTGGGGCCAACGTCCTGACTTTC. Protein sequence: CAWSLTGPNSGANVLTF.

This clone was detected once. The chain has TRBV5-6 and TRBJ1-4, with 7 nucleotides matching TRBD1. Per germline, CDR1 SGHDT and CDR2 YYEEEE. The CDR3 is made up of 15 amino acids. V lost 4 bases and J lost 2; bases outside the gene matches: 5. The CDR3 sequence is CASSVPGQTNEKLFF. CDR3 sequence (DNA): TGTGCCAGCAGCGTCCCGGGACAGACTAATGAAAAACTGTTTTTT.

V is TRBV18 and J is TRBJ2-7, with D possibly TRBD2 on 6 matching bases. Germline V gene data show CDR1 as KGHSH and CDR2 as LQKENI. The V and J ends lost 3 bases and 12 bases respectively, with 18 bases between them. This CDR3 region has 13 residues. The CDR3 bases are TGTGCCAGCTCACCCCCCGCGGGACGCAGTACGTACTTC. Its protein product is CASSPPAGRSTYF.

The chain combines TRBV6-1 with TRBJ2-3; tentative D call: TRBD2 (5 bases). Deletions cut 8 bases from V and 3 bases from J, with 12 bases between. The CDR3 is 13 residues long. Germline V gene sequence: CDR1 MNHNS, CDR2 SASEGT. Written as DNA, the CDR3 is TGTGCCAGCTTCGGGGTAGAGACAGATACGCAGTATTTT. It specifies CASFGVETDTQYF.

The CDR3 bases are TGTGCCAGCAGCGTTCGTACGGGACGACGAGGCTACACCTTC. Encoded protein: CASSVRTGRRGYTF. The chain couples TRBV21-1 to TRBJ1-2. TRBV21-1 is classified as a pseudogene. This CDR3 is built from 14 residues.

This CDR3 reads CASSLEVGGGADTQYF. The CDR3 nucleotides read TGCGCCAGCAGCTTGGAAGTAGGCGGGGGGGCAGATACGCAGTATTTT. The chain couples TRBV5-1 to TRBJ2-3, with TRBD2 matching 9 bases. V lost 0 bases and J lost 4; bases outside the gene matches: 6. CDR3 size: 16 residues. From germline, CDR1 is SGHRS and CDR2 YFSETQ. Using reference TRBV5-1 and TRBJ2-3 for the parts outside the CDR3, the full variable domain is KAGVTQTPRYLIKTRGQQVTLSCSPISGHRSVSWYQQTPGQGLQFLFEYFSETQRNKGNFPGRFSGRQFSNSRSEMNVSTLELGDSALYLCASSLEVGGGADTQYFGPGTRLTVL.

V is TRBV19 and J is TRBJ2-3; 10 nucleotides line up with TRBD2. The germline gives CDR1 LNHDA, CDR2 SQIVND (reference sequence). This CDR3 is built from 18 residues. Trimming cost V 3 bases and J 4 bases; bases outside gene matches: 13. The DNA for the CDR3 is TGTGCCAGTAGTATTTACAGCGGGGGGGGAGGTGGTGCAGATACGCAGTATTTT. Its protein is CASSIYSGGGGGADTQYF.

The gene calls are TRBV21-1 and TRBJ1-2. TRBV21-1 is a pseudogene. The CDR3 contains 15 residues. CDR3 sequence: CASSMTGLGRDGYTF. DNA for the CDR3: TGTGCCAGCAGCATGACAGGGTTAGGGAGGGATGGCTACACCTTC.

The chain joins TRBV10-3 to TRBJ2-7; 7 bases map to TRBD1. The germline gives CDR1 ENHRY, CDR2 SYGVKD. This CDR3 has 14 residues. J lost 5 bases, V lost 3 bases, and 7 bases had no gene match. CDR3 DNA: TGTGCCATCAGTGACCACGAGGGGGCCGACGAGCAGTACTTC. This sequence encodes CAISDHEGADEQYF.

The V call is TRBV19, the J call TRBJ1-5; D is possibly TRBD1 (6 bases). V shed 6 bases and J shed 5 bases, with 11 bases lying between them. The CDR3 extends over 13 amino acids. CDR1 is LNHDA, CDR2 SQIVND, per germline (reference sequence). CDR3 loop: CASSRNRDQPQHF. CDR3 DNA: TGTGCCAGTAGCCGTAACAGGGATCAGCCCCAGCATTTT.

The rearrangement links TRBV2 to TRBJ1-3, with a weak D call TRBD1 (6 bases). V was clipped by 6 bases and J by 0 bases, with 9 bases between them. CDR3 length equals 14 residues. The germline CDR1 and CDR2 sequences are SNHLY and FYNNEI. Here the CDR3 DNA reads TGTGCCAGCAGGGGGGCTTTCTCTGGAAACACCATATATTTT. Translating it yields CASRGAFSGNTIYF.

The chain has TRBV29-1 and TRBJ1-2, with D tentatively TRBD1 (5 bases). Trimming cost V 8 bases and J 7 bases, with 14 bases left between them. CDR1 and CDR2 from the germline V gene are SQVTM and ANQGSEA. The CDR3 loop spans 11 amino acids. The CDR3 nucleotides read TGCAGCTTCCTGGCGGGGACTGGCTACACCTTC. This codes for CSFLAGTGYTF.

The chain joins TRBV4-1 to TRBJ2-6; no clear D. V lost 0 bases and J lost 0, with 6 bases in between. Germline V gene sequence: CDR1 MGHRA, CDR2 YSYEKL. The CDR3 extends over 16 amino acids. The CDR3 spells CASSQEKFSGANVLTF. CDR3 nucleotides: TGCGCCAGCAGCCAAGAAAAGTTCTCTGGGGCCAACGTCCTGACTTTC.

This chain uses TRBV7-7 with TRBJ2-1, with D perhaps TRBD1 or TRBD2 (5 bases each). The length of the CDR3 is 14 residues. Germline CDR1 SSHAT, CDR2 FNYEAQ (reference sequence). Trimming shortened V by 2 bases and J by 9 bases, and 14 bases separated the two germline ends. DNA of the CDR3: TGTGCCAGCAGCTTAACTCGAGGGACGGCTGAGCAGTTCTTC. Translating it yields CASSLTRGTAEQFF. The entire variable domain, with the rest obtained from reference TRBV7-7 and TRBJ2-1, is as follows: GAGVSQSPRYKVTKRGQDVTLRCDPISSHATLYWYQQALGQGPEFLTYFNYEAQPDKSGLPSDRFSAERPEGSISTLTIQRTEQRDSAMYRCASSLTRGTAEQFFGPGTRLTVL.

The chain has TRBV6-1 and TRBJ2-5; tentatively, D is TRBD2 (5 bases). With the DNA end fitting TRBJ2-7 better, the J assignment may be wrong. Germline loops: CDR1 MNHNS, CDR2 SASEGT. The CDR3 covers 15 residues. In nucleotides, the CDR3 is TGTGCCAGCACGACTCGGGAACCGGTGTTGGTCGAGCAGTACTTC. Translated: CASTTREPVLVEQYF.

This clone has only one observation. V and J are TRBV30 and TRBJ2-7; D unresolved. The CDR3 is 13 amino acids. The ends were cut back, 1 base at V and 7 bases at J, with 14 bases in the middle. CDR1 is GTSNPN and CDR2 is SVGIG in the germline V gene (reference sequence). CDR3 sequence: CAWSGSPLQEQYF. CDR3 nucleotides: TGTGCCTGGAGTGGAAGCCCCCTTCAGGAGCAGTACTTC.

This sequence joins TRBV6-5 and TRBJ2-2, with D maybe TRBD1 (6 bases). CDR3 length: 14 amino acids. Germline values: CDR1 MNHEY, CDR2 SVGAGI. With 6 bases removed from V and 7 bases from J, the gap between germline ends came to 15 bases. CDR3 loop: CASSLTGRSGELFF. Here the CDR3 DNA reads TGTGCCAGCAGCCTGACAGGCAGGAGCGGGGAGCTGTTTTTT.

The chain has TRBV7-6 and TRBJ2-2; maybe TRBD2 (5 bases). Germline V gives CDR1 SGHVS, CDR2 FNYEAQ. V lost 1 base and J 4 bases, leaving 13 bases between the germline ends. The CDR3 has 16 amino acids. The CDR3 nucleotides are TGTGCCAGCAGCTTAGAGGCCCTAGCAGTCACCGGGGAGCTGTTTTTT. As protein: CASSLEALAVTGELFF.

The chain joins TRBV5-1 to TRBJ2-3; D remains ambiguous. The germline V gene has CDR1 SGHRS and CDR2 YFSETQ. Deletions cut 1 base from V and 2 bases from J, with 14 bases between. CDR3 length equals 16 residues. The CDR3 DNA is TGCGCCAGCAGCTTGTTCGCCCAAGCGACCACAGATACGCAGTATTTT. It translates to CASSLFAQATTDTQYF.

Note on this clone: Since a much larger clone is just one base distant, this may be a read error. Within the sample, other DNA sequences also encode this same CDR3. This chain uses TRBV7-9 with TRBJ1-2; weak D call: TRBD1 (5 bases). The ends were cut back, 4 bases at V and 7 bases at J, with 10 bases in the middle. The CDR3 has 12 amino acids. Germline V CDR1 and CDR2: SEHNR, FQNEAQ (reference sequence). In DNA, the CDR3 is TGTGCCAGCAGCTCGGGGCTTACTGGCTACACCTTC. It translates to CASSSGLTGYTF.

The chain joins TRBV7-9 to TRBJ1-1, with TRBD1 matching over 7 bases. This CDR3 is built from 13 residues. Losses at the gene ends were 0 bases for V and 8 bases for J; bases not matched to a gene: 3. Germline CDR1 and CDR2: SEHNR and FQNEAQ (reference sequence). CDR3 residues: CASSLAGGAEAFF. CDR3 in DNA: TGTGCCAGCAGCTTAGCAGGGGGCGCGGAAGCTTTCTTT.

The chain uses TRBV30 and TRBJ2-7; D is possibly TRBD1 (6 bases). The CDR3 has 13 residues. CDR1 GTSNPN and CDR2 SVGIG come from the germline V gene (reference sequence). The V gene lost 4 bases and the J gene lost 5 bases, with 15 bases spanning the gap. CDR3 residues: CAWMLGGTDEQYF. The CDR3 DNA reads as TGTGCCTGGATGTTAGGGGGAACCGACGAGCAGTACTTC.

CDR3 nucleotide sequence: TGTGCCATTTGGGGGGGGACATCCACAGATACGCAGTATTTT. It codes for CAIWGGTSTDTQYF. J is TRBJ2-3 and V is TRBV2, with D possibly TRBD2 on 7 matching bases. V lost 10 bases to trimming and J lost 2 bases, with 16 bases between them. The germline V gene has CDR1 SNHLY and CDR2 FYNNEI. The CDR3 covers 14 residues. Full variable domain (remainder filled in from reference TRBV2 and TRBJ2-3): EPEVTQTPSHQVTQMGQEVILRCVPISNHLYFYWYRQILGQKVEFLVSFYNNEISEKSEIFDDQFSVERPDGSNFTLKIRSTKLEDSAMYFCAIWGGTSTDTQYFGPGTRLTVL.

The J gene is TRBJ2-5, the V gene TRBV6-4; the match to TRBD2 covers 13 bases. The CDR3 covers 17 residues. Trimming cost V 4 bases and J 5 bases; bases outside gene matches: 10. The germline CDR1 and CDR2 sequences are MRHNA and SNTAGT. CDR3 protein: CASSAIGLAGDQETQYF. The CDR3 DNA reads TGTGCCAGCAGTGCCATAGGACTAGCGGGAGATCAGGAGACCCAGTACTTC.

This chain joins TRBV5-5 and TRBJ1-1; 7 bases are a match to TRBD1. Trimming cost V 7 bases and J 1 base; bases outside gene matches: 10. CDR1 is SGHKS and CDR2 is YYEKEE in the germline V gene (reference sequence). This CDR3 spans 15 amino acids. CDR3 region: CASGTAYPSNTEAFF. In DNA form, the CDR3 reads TGTGCCAGCGGGACAGCTTATCCTTCGAACACTGAAGCTTTCTTT.

The rearrangement uses TRBV4-1 and TRBJ2-5, with 7 positions matching TRBD2. Germline V gene lookup returns CDR1 MGHRA and CDR2 YSYEKL. This CDR3 has 13 amino acids. Trimming removed 3 bases from V and 6 bases from J; junction bases left unmatched: 4. CDR3 sequence reads: CASSHGTMQTQYF. CDR3 in DNA: TGCGCCAGCAGCCACGGGACTATGCAGACCCAGTACTTC.

The chain carries TRBV5-1 and TRBJ2-2; D unclear. The germline V gene encodes CDR1 SGHRS and CDR2 YFSETQ. Trimming cost V 0 bases and J 9 bases, with 6 bases left between them. There are 12 residues in the CDR3. The CDR3 sequence is CASSLEVRELFF. The CDR3 region has the DNA TGCGCCAGCAGCTTGGAGGTTAGGGAGCTGTTTTTT.

The chain combines TRBV2 with TRBJ2-1; 9 bases are shared with TRBD2. V dropped 1 base and J dropped 4; count of bases not matched to a gene: 2. Germline V lookup: CDR1 SNHLY, CDR2 FYNNEI. The CDR3 runs 15 residues. DNA of the CDR3: TGTGCCAGCAGTGAAGGGACTAGCGCGTACAATGAGCAGTTCTTC. This gives the protein CASSEGTSAYNEQFF.

The chain combines TRBV6-1 with TRBJ1-5; D is undetermined. Germline CDR1 reads MNHNS; CDR2 reads SASEGT. The CDR3 runs to 19 residues. V was shortened by 1 base and J by 0 bases, with 19 bases between the two germline ends. This chain's CDR3 is CASSEEDLGGTYSNQPQHF. The DNA for the CDR3 is TGTGCCAGCAGTGAAGAAGACTTGGGAGGAACTTATAGCAATCAGCCCCAGCATTTT.

The rearrangement uses TRBV12-5 and TRBJ2-7; no firm D call. CDR3 length equals 14 residues. Germline assignment: CDR1 LGHNT and CDR2 FRNRAP. V lost 3 bases, J lost 4 bases, and 13 bases lay in between. CDR3 in amino acids: CASGLSLLGYEQYF. The CDR3 coding sequence is TGTGCTAGTGGTTTATCATTATTGGGGTACGAGCAGTACTTC.